The source of this TCR beta chain is a study of regulatory T cells in long-lasting Graves disease. This CDR3 has 17 amino acids. Germline trimming cut 6 bases from V and 2 bases from J; bases unmatched to any gene: 16. Looked up from germline, CDR1 is MNHNS and CDR2 is SASEGT. Arm-PCR of CDR3 regions and iRepertoire HTBI primers were the basis on which TCR beta libraries were built. TCRdb called the multiplex PCR reads again in MiXCR, with one record for every CDR3 protein. This table holds 420,000 or so distinct CDR3 sequences, about a sixth found once. Time point described: newly diagnosed GD, antithyroid drugs for less than 3 months. The TCR library was prepared using RNA isolated from PBMCs. These data were also reused for a study on T cells in Graves' hyperthyroidism and ophthalmopathy.

Sequenced material: peripheral blood mononuclear cells (PBMCs), taken at new diagnosis, from a patient treated with antithyroid drugs. The rearrangement joins TRBV6-1 to TRBJ2-7; 7 positions agree with TRBD1. This sequence was found in a woman under 30 with Graves disease. The CDR3 sequence: CASSRTSDRQRPYEQYF. CDR3 bases: TGTGCCAGCAGCCGAACCTCGGACAGGCAAAGACCCTACGAGCAGTACTTC.